The 26 T cell receptor beta chains listed next were all sequenced from one sample in a study of T cells in tuberculosis. Generated by immunoSEQ multiplex PCR, the TCRdb table keeps only in-frame clones and is missing some. The table has about 43,000 clones, approximately 94% seen once. The sample taken for sequencing was PBMCs. These receptors originate from a donor between 10 and 35 years old with latent tuberculosis or without tuberculosis infection. Some clones in this sample may be carry-over from other donors' samples.

J is TRBJ2-5 and V is TRBV5-5; D might be TRBD1 (5 bases). CDR3 size: 14 residues. Between the trimmed V and J ends, which lost 7 bases and 4 bases, there was a span of 17 bases. Looked up from germline, CDR1 is SGHKS and CDR2 is YYEKEE (reference sequence). The CDR3, as DNA: TGTGCCAGCTCGCTGACGTTTGGGGCAGAGACCCAGTACTTC. Residues: CASSLTFGAETQYF.

V usage is TRBV28 and J usage is TRBJ1-1, with D tentatively TRBD1 (5 bases). The CDR3 loop spans 14 amino acids. V was cut by 9 bases and J by 1 base, with 15 bases left in between. CDR1 and CDR2 from the germline V gene are MDHEN and SYDVKM. CDR3 region: CASIYSRGNTEAFF. The CDR3 bases are TGTGCCAGTATATACTCTAGGGGGAACACTGAAGCTTTCTTT.

This clone came up once. V usage is TRBV19 and J usage is TRBJ2-7; TRBD1 matches 9 bases. CDR1 is LNHDA, CDR2 SQIVND, per germline (reference sequence). V was clipped by 6 bases and J by 2 bases; unmatched bases: 17. There are 18 residues in the CDR3. The CDR3 is CASSLASGGTGRTYEQYF. DNA for the CDR3: TGTGCCAGTAGCCTTGCGTCGGGCGGGACAGGGAGGACCTACGAGCAGTACTTC.

V is TRBV30 and J is TRBJ1-2, with 9 bases that match TRBD1. The CDR3 runs to 13 residues. The J segment lost 6 bases and the V segment lost 3 bases, leaving 5 bases of the junction unmatched. Germline V gene lookup returns CDR1 GTSNPN and CDR2 SVGIG (reference sequence). The CDR3 region is CAWSVQGAHGYTF. The DNA for the CDR3 is TGTGCCTGGAGCGTACAGGGGGCGCATGGCTACACCTTC.

The chain couples TRBV28 to TRBJ2-7; D is unclear. V was trimmed by 2 bases and J by 3 bases, leaving 11 bases between them. CDR3 size: 14 residues. Germline CDR1 and CDR2: MDHEN and SYDVKM. CDR3 sequence reads: CASSLSGSNYEQYF. CDR3 DNA sequence: TGTGCCAGCAGTTTAAGTGGCAGTAACTACGAGCAGTACTTC.

The chain combines TRBV11-3 with TRBJ2-1, with 8 positions matching TRBD1. With V trimmed by 5 bases and J by 5 bases, 8 bases remained unmatched. CDR1 and CDR2 from the germline V gene are SGHNT and YENEEA. The CDR3 spans 15 residues. The CDR3, as DNA: TGTGCCAGCAGCGCTGGACAGGGATCCCACAATGAGCAGTTCTTC. This sequence encodes CASSAGQGSHNEQFF.

The J gene is TRBJ2-5, the V gene TRBV9; 10 nucleotides agree with TRBD2. This CDR3 spans 15 amino acids. Germline loops: CDR1 SGDLS, CDR2 YYNGEE. Germline trimming cut 0 bases from V and 2 bases from J; bases unmatched to any gene: 1. The CDR3 DNA reads TGTGCCAGCAGCGTAGTAGCGGGAGGTCAAGAGACCCAGTACTTC. This encodes CASSVVAGGQETQYF.

This rearrangement joins TRBV27 to TRBJ2-7, with 7 bases aligning to TRBD1. The CDR3 length is 13 residues. Germline-derived CDR1 and CDR2 are MNHEY and SMNVEV (reference sequence). With 6 bases clipped from V and 4 bases from J, the junction kept 6 bases outside the gene matches. CDR3 sequence: CASSPGQLYEQYF. CDR3 nucleotide sequence: TGTGCCAGCAGCCCGGGACAGTTATACGAGCAGTACTTC.

The V gene is TRBV2, the J gene TRBJ1-2; the match to TRBD1 covers 7 bases. V lost 6 bases, J lost 0 bases, and 7 bases stayed unmatched. CDR1 is SNHLY and CDR2 is FYNNEI in the germline V gene. The CDR3 has 15 amino acids. CDR3 coding DNA: TGTGCCAGCAGGCCAGGGACAGCCCCTAACTATGGCTACACCTTC. Amino acid sequence: CASRPGTAPNYGYTF.

V usage is TRBV27 and J usage is TRBJ2-3; 14 bases map to TRBD2. This CDR3 spans 18 amino acids. Germline-derived CDR1 and CDR2 are MNHEY and SMNVEV (reference sequence). V dropped 3 bases and J dropped 8; count of bases not matched to a gene: 13. This CDR3 reads CASSLSIGTSGRSGTQYF. In DNA, the CDR3 is TGTGCCAGCAGTTTGTCCATTGGGACTAGCGGGAGAAGTGGTACGCAGTATTTT.

This sequence joins TRBV4-2 and TRBJ1-2; the D gene is possibly TRBD1 (6 bases). V lost 0 bases and J lost 8, with 19 bases in between. Germline CDR1 and CDR2: LGHNA and YNFKEQ. CDR3 size: 16 residues. CDR3 residues: CASSQDTLRGEGGYTF. DNA of the CDR3: TGTGCCAGCAGCCAAGATACCCTCAGGGGCGAAGGAGGCTACACCTTC.

This chain joins TRBV4-2 and TRBJ2-5; TRBD1 might be the D (6 bases). The CDR3 spans 16 residues. CDR1 and CDR2 from the germline V gene are LGHNA and YNFKEQ. Between the trimmed V and J ends, which lost 0 bases and 5 bases, there was a span of 16 bases. CDR3 nucleotides: TGTGCCAGCAGCCAAGAGCATGGCAGGGGAACGGAGACCCAGTACTTC. Residues: CASSQEHGRGTETQYF.

The chain has TRBV19 and TRBJ2-3, with 13 bases that match TRBD2. The trim removed 3 bases at V and 1 base at J, leaving 7 bases unmatched. The germline V gene encodes CDR1 LNHDA and CDR2 SQIVND (reference sequence). The CDR3 runs 18 residues. In DNA, the CDR3 is TGTGCCAGTAGTATTGTACTAGCGGGAGGGCCAGGCACAGATACGCAGTATTTT. This translates into CASSIVLAGGPGTDTQYF.

This clone was counted a single time. The genes are TRBV25-1 and TRBJ2-1; TRBD1 aligns across 11 bases. Germline V lookup: CDR1 MGHDK, CDR2 SYGVNS. This CDR3 has 14 amino acids. J lost 7 bases, V lost 6 bases, and 5 bases had no gene match. The CDR3 nucleotides are TGTGCCAGCAGCGGGACAGGGGGGCCGAATGAGCAGTTCTTC. This encodes CASSGTGGPNEQFF.

The rearrangement links TRBV27 to TRBJ2-5; maybe TRBD2 (6 bases). Germline CDR1 reads MNHEY; CDR2 reads SMNVEV (reference sequence). The CDR3 runs 16 residues. Trimming stripped 5 bases from V and 4 bases from J, with 20 bases between. CDR3 DNA: TGTGCCAGCAGTCCTCTCTGGCTAGCGCCTGGAGAGACCCAGTACTTC. Encoded protein: CASSPLWLAPGETQYF.

The chain employs TRBV12-5 and TRBJ2-7; D perhaps matches TRBD1 (6 bases). CDR3 size: 14 residues. Trimming pared 2 bases from V and 7 bases from J, leaving 15 bases between. Germline V gene lookup returns CDR1 LGHNT and CDR2 FRNRAP. This CDR3 reads CASGLSGASREQYF. In nucleotides, the CDR3 is TGTGCTAGTGGTTTGTCAGGGGCGTCTAGGGAGCAGTACTTC.

The chain has TRBV5-1 and TRBJ2-1, with a weak D call TRBD2 (6 bases). The ends were cut back, 0 bases at V and 4 bases at J, with 11 bases in the middle. From germline, CDR1 is SGHRS and CDR2 YFSETQ. The CDR3 covers 15 residues. CDR3 in amino acids: CASSLAEGFYNEQFF. The CDR3 DNA sequence: TGCGCCAGCAGCTTGGCGGAGGGGTTTTACAATGAGCAGTTCTTC. The full variable domain, rest sourced from reference TRBV5-1 and TRBJ2-1, is KAGVTQTPRYLIKTRGQQVTLSCSPISGHRSVSWYQQTPGQGLQFLFEYFSETQRNKGNFPGRFSGRQFSNSRSEMNVSTLELGDSALYLCASSLAEGFYNEQFFGPGTRLTVL.

The chain links TRBV4-1 to TRBJ2-4, with 12 bases aligning to TRBD2. CDR1 and CDR2 (germline): MGHRA, YSYEKL. Trimming at V came to 6 bases and at J to 3 bases, leaving 12 bases not matched to a gene. The CDR3 spans 18 residues. The CDR3 here is CASSLGLAGQSDKNIQYF. CDR3 DNA sequence: TGCGCCAGCAGTCTAGGACTAGCGGGACAGTCGGACAAAAACATTCAGTACTTC.

V usage is TRBV5-4 and J usage is TRBJ1-2, with no clear D. This CDR3 comprises 13 residues. In germline, CDR1 is SGHNT, CDR2 YYREEE (reference sequence). Trimming took 0 bases from V and 0 from J, leaving 3 bases between them. CDR3 sequence (DNA): TGTGCCAGCAGCTTGGCGTCTAACTATGGCTACACCTTC. Translating it yields CASSLASNYGYTF.

The chain recombines TRBV2 with TRBJ1-1, with 8 bases fitting TRBD1. CDR3 length: 13 residues. Germline V CDR1 and CDR2: SNHLY, FYNNEI. V lost 6 bases and J lost 5; bases outside the gene matches: 5. This CDR3 is CASRRQGRTEAFF. DNA of the CDR3: TGTGCCAGCAGAAGACAGGGGCGGACTGAAGCTTTCTTT.

The genes are TRBV4-3 and TRBJ1-5; D remains unclear. The CDR3 sequence is 15 residues long. The germline CDR1 and CDR2 sequences are LGHNA and YSLEER. Trimming stripped 1 base from V and 7 bases from J, with 14 bases between. CDR3 nucleotide sequence: TGCGCCAGCAGCCAAGTCTGGCGGGCCGGGCAGCCCCAGCATTTT. This gives the protein CASSQVWRAGQPQHF.

This clone was observed a handful of times. The chain couples TRBV6-4 to TRBJ2-1; possibly TRBD1 for D (5 bases). Germline V lookup: CDR1 MRHNA, CDR2 SNTAGT. The length of the CDR3 is 16 residues. Trimming left V 8 bases short and J 4 bases short, with 21 bases between. The CDR3 nucleotides read TGTGCCAGCCTGTTGTTTAGGACAAACGAATACAATGAGCAGTTCTTC. Encoded protein: CASLLFRTNEYNEQFF.

The chain combines TRBV2 with TRBJ2-7; TRBD1 agrees at 10 bases. The CDR3 covers 14 residues. J was trimmed by 7 bases and V by 7 bases; bases with no gene match: 10. Per germline, CDR1 SNHLY and CDR2 FYNNEI. CDR3 sequence reads: CASNDRGRLGEQYF. CDR3 sequence (DNA): TGTGCCAGCAACGACAGGGGGCGTTTGGGAGAGCAGTACTTC.

The chain links TRBV7-2 to TRBJ2-1, with 11 nucleotides matching TRBD2. The germline gives CDR1 SGHTA, CDR2 FQGNSA. The length of the CDR3 is 18 residues. J gave up 0 bases and V 3 bases, and 7 bases lay outside the gene matches. DNA for the CDR3: TGTGCCAGCAGCTTCGCCACTAGCGGGAGTTTCTCCTACAATGAGCAGTTCTTC. Its translation: CASSFATSGSFSYNEQFF.

V and J are TRBV5-1 and TRBJ1-1; TRBD1 is a possible D gene (5 bases). Per germline, CDR1 SGHRS and CDR2 YFSETQ. V lost 1 base and J lost 1, with 8 bases in between. The CDR3 has 14 amino acids. The CDR3 DNA reads TGCGCCAGCAGCTTGAGACAGCGGAACACTGAAGCTTTCTTT. Translation gives CASSLRQRNTEAFF.

The chain is built from TRBV5-1 and TRBJ2-7, with TRBD2 as a possible D gene (6 bases). The CDR3 is 14 amino acids. V lost 4 bases and J lost 0, with 11 bases in between. Germline CDR1 reads SGHRS; CDR2 reads YFSETQ. The CDR3 DNA sequence: TGCGCCAGCAGCCTCGGAGGGAACTCCTACGAGCAGTACTTC. It encodes CASSLGGNSYEQYF.